The clone carrying this TCR beta chain has only a few counts. The data are from a study of T-cell memory formation after mild COVID-19. This CDR3 region has 15 residues. The V end was cut by 0 bases, the J end by 6 bases, with 10 bases between. Germline V gene data show CDR1 as SGHRS and CDR2 as YFSETQ. TCRdb recomputed calls from the 5' RACE reads with MiXCR, one row per CDR3 protein. The table has under 300,000 distinct CDR3 sequences, around a tenth seen once. Specimen: PBMCs or a T cell subset sorted from them (not recorded which). This TCR was recovered from a man younger than 30 who had mild COVID-19 (a few samples of this study predate the infection). Cell type and time point are not known. This chain connects TRBV5-1 to TRBJ1-6; no reliable D call. The CDR3 DNA reads as TGCGCCAGCAGCTTGGAGGGAGCTTCTAATTCACCCCTCCACTTT. The encoded protein is CASSLEGASNSPLHF.